This record concerns one TCR beta chain sequence. This receptor's antigen is unknown. Base qualities are not at hand, and no much larger clone is one base apart. To sequence the TCRbeta CDR3 region, genomic DNA was isolated from the sorted cells. The immunoSEQ Assay was used to sequence the TCRbeta CDR3 regions. Here the immuneACCESS table is served through TCRdb, limited to in-frame sequences with V and J called. Missing clones are a known gap in these copies; in checked studies unresolved V genes cover under half, and the rest lacks a known reason. For this sample there are some 91,000 clones; more than 75% appear just once. The ten most abundant clones make up roughly 4.9% of the sample. The germline V gene provides CDR1 ENHRY and CDR2 SYGVKD. V drops 3 bases and J drops 2 bases, leaving 8 bases in between. The CDR3, cysteine through phenylalanine, is 14 amino acids long. The read is trimmed to its CDR3 DNA, 42 bases read in frame from base 1.

The trial excluded patients who had a history of autoimmune disease or were on systemic immunosuppression. In every dose cohort, peripheral blood was drawn for TCR sequencing at baseline, cycle 4 day 1, and cycle 7 day 1. Samples came from an open-label, multicenter, first-in-human phase I dose-escalation trial of ivuxolimab. Adults with locally advanced or metastatic melanoma, renal cell, hepatocellular, or head and neck squamous cell carcinoma were enrolled in the trial. Before TCR sequencing, CD4+ and CD8+ T cells were separately sorted from peripheral blood. This specimen comes from a study of OX40 agonist ivuxolimab in advanced cancers. As for the study more broadly: Ivuxolimab was an agonistic, fully human IgG2 monoclonal antibody directed against OX40 (CD134), a costimulatory receptor. Intravenous ivuxolimab was administered to patients every 2 weeks at six dose levels: 0.01, 0.1, 0.3, 1.5, 3 and 10 mg/kg. Of the roughly 52 dose-escalation patients, hepatocellular carcinoma was present in approximately 20, melanoma in roughly 15, renal cell carcinoma in 9 and head and neck cancer in 9. The dose-escalation cohort was around 83% male with a mean age of approximately 60 years, ranging from roughly 23 to 79. Prior anti-PD-1, anti-PD-L1 or anti-CTLA-4 therapy was permitted, and about 40% of dose-escalation patients had received checkpoint inhibitors. Partial responses occurred in three dose-escalation patients: two with cutaneous melanoma and one with hepatocellular carcinoma. Peripheral TCRbeta sequencing aimed to test whether ivuxolimab altered TCR sequence diversity and caused clonal T-cell expansion. The paper covers the monotherapy dose-escalation part of the phase I ivuxolimab trial, which included N ≈ 57 patients.

What the work shows at the level of the full study, not this receptor alone: After ivuxolimab, CD8+ T cells had more expanded clones than CD4+ T cells on average. Antigen specificity was not determined for the clonally expanded peripheral T cells. Low levels of normalized T-cell clonal expansion were also seen in some nonresponding patients. Clonal expansion of both CD4+ and CD8+ blood T cells was observed from baseline to week 6 at doses 0.1 to 3.0 mg/kg. In partial responders in the 0.1-3.0 mg/kg groups, normalized peripheral clonal expansion was found to be among the lowest, especially among CD8+ T cells.

The starting material was CD4+ or CD8+ T cells sorted from blood, obtained in a trial of the OX40 agonist ivuxolimab. In this chain, TRBV10-3 is recombined with TRBJ1-3; TRBD1 is a possible D gene, resting on 5 matching bases. The TCR sequence derives from an adult with an advanced solid tumor such as melanoma, head and neck, liver or kidney cancer. Read as DNA, the sequence is TGTGCCATCAGTGATCGGGGGGCTGGAAACACCATATATTTT. It codes for CAISDRGAGNTIYF.